A selection of T cell receptor beta chains follows, all from one sample in a study of CD8+ T cells in alopecia areata. The protocol was immunoSEQ multiplex PCR, while the TCRdb copy is restricted to in-frame clones and leaves out a portion. The top ten clones hold roughly a sixth of a sample with some 130,000 clones, about 46% of them seen once. Here the sequenced sample was CD8+ T cells sorted from blood, taken at week 0. These receptor sequences come from a human donor with alopecia areata. Both conserved end residues are part of each CDR3.

j_call v_call cdr3_aa
TRBJ2-7 TRBV4-3 CASSQFGTGEQYF
TRBJ2-3 TRBV15 CATSRRGSTDTQYF
TRBJ2-7 TRBV10-3 CAISGTVQRQYF
TRBJ1-1 TRBV4-1 CASSQDPGWGTEAFF
TRBJ2-2 TRBV5-6 CASSLGWTGELFF
TRBJ2-3 TRBV29-1 CSLTGQSTDTQYF
TRBJ2-5 TRBV29-1 CSFGGASGYQETQYF
TRBJ1-2 TRBV27 CASSLWQGNYGYTF
TRBJ2-1 TRBV19 CASSATSGGAYNEQFF
TRBJ2-7 TRBV5-1 CASSLFPTAYEQYF
TRBJ1-3 TRBV30 CAWSVAGDTIYF
TRBJ1-2 TRBV12-5 CASGLAPRVFNYGYTF
TRBJ2-4 TRBV7-9 CASSSGAKNIQYF
TRBJ1-2 TRBV18 CASSPEAAGYTF
TRBJ2-7 TRBV28 CASSSSRESSYEQYF
TRBJ2-7 TRBV7-9 CASSILGQPTYEQYF
TRBJ2-7 TRBV10-3 CAISDQTAAYEQYF
TRBJ2-5 TRBV4-1 CASSQDRTVEETQYF
TRBJ2-2 TRBV30 CAWSVPGRETGELFF
TRBJ2-7 TRBV2 CARTVYRVGYEQYF
TRBJ1-1 TRBV15 CATKDPGENTEAFF
TRBJ1-1 TRBV5-6 CASSLGDRSKAFF
TRBJ2-3 TRBV5-1 CASRRTGSTDTQYF
TRBJ2-1 TRBV13 CASSPPGLNNEQFF
TRBJ1-3 TRBV27 CASSPDGPATSGNTIYF
TRBJ1-1 TRBV7-9 CASRLDSEAFF
TRBJ2-7 TRBV7-8 CASSLLPGNYEQYF
TRBJ1-1 TRBV7-9 CASLDGNTEAFF
TRBJ2-7 TRBV13 CASSSSGTRYEQYF
TRBJ2-7 TRBV29-1 CSGWGQGLNEQYF